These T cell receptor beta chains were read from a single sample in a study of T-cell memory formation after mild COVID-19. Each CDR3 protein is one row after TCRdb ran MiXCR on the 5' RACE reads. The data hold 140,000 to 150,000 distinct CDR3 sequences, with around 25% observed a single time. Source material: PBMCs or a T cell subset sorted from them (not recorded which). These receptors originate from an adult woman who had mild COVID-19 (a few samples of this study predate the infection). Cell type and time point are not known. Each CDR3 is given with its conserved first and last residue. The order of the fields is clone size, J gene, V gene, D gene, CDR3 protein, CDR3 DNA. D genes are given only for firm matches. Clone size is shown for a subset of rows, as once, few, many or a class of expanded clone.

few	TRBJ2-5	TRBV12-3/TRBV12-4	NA	CASSFQAEETQYF	TGTGCCAGCAGTTTCCAGGCGGAAGAGACCCAGTACTTC
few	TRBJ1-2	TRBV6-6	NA	CASSYSVQGNGYTF	TGTGCCAGCAGTTACTCGGTCCAGGGGAATGGCTACACCTTC
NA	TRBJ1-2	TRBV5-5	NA	CASSLVPGYGYTF	TGTGCCAGCAGCTTGGTACCGGGATATGGCTACACCTTC
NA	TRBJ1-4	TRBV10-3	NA	CAISEPLQEKLFF	TGTGCCATCAGTGAACCACTTCAAGAAAAACTGTTTTTT
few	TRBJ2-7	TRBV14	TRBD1	CASSEPGQGYEQYF	TGTGCCAGCAGCGAACCGGGACAGGGATACGAGCAGTACTTC
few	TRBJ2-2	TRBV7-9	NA	CASSPLLINTGELFF	TGTGCCAGCAGCCCCCTATTGATTAACACCGGGGAGCTGTTTTTT
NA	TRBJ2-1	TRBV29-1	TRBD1	CSVPIGQGGLDEQFF	TGCAGCGTCCCAATTGGACAGGGGGGGCTGGATGAGCAGTTCTTC
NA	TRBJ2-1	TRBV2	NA	CASSELRDNEQFF	TGTGCCAGCAGTGAACTAAGGGACAATGAGCAGTTCTTC
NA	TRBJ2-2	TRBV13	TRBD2	CASSTSGLANTGELFF	TGTGCCAGCAGCACCTCGGGACTAGCGAACACCGGGGAGCTGTTTTTT
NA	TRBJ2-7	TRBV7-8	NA	CASSAGTASLWEQYF	TGTGCCAGCAGCGCTGGGACGGCCTCCTTGTGGGAGCAGTACTTC
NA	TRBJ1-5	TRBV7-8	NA	CASSLAGGNSNQPQHF	TGTGCCAGCAGCTTAGCGGGGGGAAATAGCAATCAGCCCCAGCATTTT
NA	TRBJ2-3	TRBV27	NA	CASSLTGLDTQYF	TGTGCCAGCAGTTTAACAGGGCTGGATACGCAGTATTTT
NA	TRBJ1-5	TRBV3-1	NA	CASSPGHPNQPQHF	TGTGCCAGCAGCCCTGGACACCCAAATCAGCCCCAGCATTTT
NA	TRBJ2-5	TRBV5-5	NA	CASSYQSGGGWETQYF	TGTGCCAGCAGCTACCAAAGTGGTGGAGGGTGGGAGACCCAGTACTTC
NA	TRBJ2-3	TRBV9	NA	CASSVAATSTDTQYF	TGTGCCAGCAGCGTAGCGGCGACTAGCACAGATACGCAGTATTTT
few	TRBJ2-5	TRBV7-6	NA	CASSLAGGGQETQYF	TGTGCCAGCAGCTTAGCGGGAGGGGGGCAAGAGACCCAGTACTTC
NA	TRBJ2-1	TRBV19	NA	CASSIEGTEGHNEQFF	TGTGCCAGTAGTATAGAAGGGACCGAGGGGCACAATGAGCAGTTCTTC
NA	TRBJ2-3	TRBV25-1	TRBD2	CASNSGRRGDTQYF	TGTGCCAGCAATAGCGGGAGGCGGGGAGATACGCAGTATTTT
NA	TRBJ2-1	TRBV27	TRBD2	CASSLFLAGDNEQFF	TGTGCCAGCAGTTTATTTCTAGCGGGGGACAATGAGCAGTTCTTC
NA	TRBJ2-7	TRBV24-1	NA	CATSDLGYEQYF	TGTGCCACCAGTGATTTGGGCTACGAGCAGTACTTC
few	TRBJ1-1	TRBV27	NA	CASSFSSTGEAFF	TGTGCCAGCAGTTTTTCGTCAACTGGAGAAGCTTTCTTT
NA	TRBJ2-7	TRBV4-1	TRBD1	CASSQPPGQSTYEQYF	TGCGCCAGCAGCCAACCCCCGGGACAGTCCACCTACGAGCAGTACTTC
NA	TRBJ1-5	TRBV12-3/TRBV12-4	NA	CASSLSGLSSNQPQHF	TGTGCCAGCAGTTTATCCGGGCTATCTAGCAATCAGCCCCAGCATTTT
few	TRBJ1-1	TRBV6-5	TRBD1	CASSPTTGAEAFF	TGTGCCAGCAGTCCCACGACAGGGGCTGAAGCTTTCTTT
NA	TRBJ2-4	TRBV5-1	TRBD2	CASSTGLAGVLAGLAKNIQYF	TGCGCCAGCAGCACGGGACTAGCGGGAGTATTAGCAGGTCTAGCCAAAAACATTCAGTACTTC
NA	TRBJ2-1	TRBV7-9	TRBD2	CASSHTSGGIYNEQFF	TGTGCCAGCAGCCACACTAGCGGGGGGATTTACAATGAGCAGTTCTTC
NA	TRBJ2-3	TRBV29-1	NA	CSVRDFTDTQYF	TGCAGCGTCCGGGACTTCACAGATACGCAGTATTTT
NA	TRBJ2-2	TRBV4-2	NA	CASSQDYPSAGELFF	TGTGCCAGCAGCCAAGACTACCCCTCCGCCGGGGAGCTGTTTTTT
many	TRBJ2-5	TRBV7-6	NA	CASSLDPGSQLETQYF	TGTGCCAGCAGCTTAGACCCCGGGAGTCAGCTAGAGACCCAGTACTTC
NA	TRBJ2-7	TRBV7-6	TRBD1	CASSSGRGQNEQYF	TGTGCCAGCAGCTCCGGCAGGGGGCAAAACGAGCAGTACTTC
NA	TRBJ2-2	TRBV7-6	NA	CASSLDGRLGDTGELFF	TGTGCCAGCAGCTTGGACGGTCGGCTAGGGGACACCGGGGAGCTGTTTTTT
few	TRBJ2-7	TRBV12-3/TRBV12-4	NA	CASSGGPEQYF	TGTGCCAGCAGTGGGGGCCCCGAGCAGTACTTC
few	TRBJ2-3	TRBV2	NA	CASEGQAGTDTQYF	TGTGCCAGCGAGGGGCAGGCGGGTACAGATACGCAGTATTTT
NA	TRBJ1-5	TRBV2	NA	CASRYSPSNQPQHF	TGTGCCAGCAGGTACAGCCCTAGCAATCAGCCCCAGCATTTT
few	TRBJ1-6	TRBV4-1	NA	CASSQDRTGRGPLHF	TGCGCCAGCAGCCAGGATAGGACGGGGAGGGGACCCCTCCACTTT
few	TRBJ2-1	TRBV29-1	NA	CSVETEGGNEQFF	TGCAGCGTTGAGACGGAGGGAGGCAATGAGCAGTTCTTC
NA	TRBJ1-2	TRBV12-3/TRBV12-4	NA	CASSPPQVGGYTF	TGTGCCAGCAGCCCCCCCCAGGTGGGTGGCTACACCTTC
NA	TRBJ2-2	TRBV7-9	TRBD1	CASRSPGTGDGGELFF	TGTGCCAGCAGGTCGCCCGGGACAGGGGACGGCGGGGAGCTGTTTTTT
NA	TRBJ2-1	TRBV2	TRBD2	CASSSREGLDEQFF	TGTGCCAGCAGCTCCCGGGAGGGCCTGGATGAGCAGTTCTTC
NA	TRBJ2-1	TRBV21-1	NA	CASSKGTPQRGFNEQFF	TGTGCCAGCAGCAAAGGCACCCCCCAGCGGGGGTTCAATGAGCAGTTCTTC
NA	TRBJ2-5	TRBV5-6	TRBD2	CASSLELAGVPDQYF	TGTGCCAGCAGCTTGGAACTAGCGGGGGTCCCTGACCAGTACTTC
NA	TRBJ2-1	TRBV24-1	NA	CATSDSGLTEHNEQFF	TGTGCCACCAGTGACAGCGGCTTGACAGAACACAATGAGCAGTTCTTC
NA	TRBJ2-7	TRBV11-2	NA	CASSSGEQYF	TGTGCCAGCAGCTCCGGAGAGCAGTACTTC
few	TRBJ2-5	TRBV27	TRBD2	CASGPVAGPQETQYF	TGTGCCAGCGGGCCGGTAGCGGGGCCACAAGAGACCCAGTACTTC
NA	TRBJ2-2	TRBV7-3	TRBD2	CASSLGAGTRPGELFF	TGTGCCAGCAGCTTAGGAGCGGGGACTAGACCCGGGGAGCTGTTTTTT
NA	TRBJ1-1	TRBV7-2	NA	CASSLSQRMNTEAFF	TGTGCCAGCAGCTTAAGTCAGAGGATGAACACTGAAGCTTTCTTT
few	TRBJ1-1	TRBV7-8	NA	CASRGGLNTEAFF	TGTGCCAGCAGGGGGGGGCTGAACACTGAAGCTTTCTTT
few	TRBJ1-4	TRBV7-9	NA	CASSLYRQGILFF	TGTGCCAGCAGCTTATATCGTCAGGGGATACTGTTTTTT
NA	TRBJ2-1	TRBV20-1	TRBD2	CSARQVEREGYNEQFF	TGCAGTGCTAGACAAGTGGAGCGGGAGGGTTACAATGAGCAGTTCTTC
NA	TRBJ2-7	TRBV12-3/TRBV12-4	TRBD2	CASSHGLAGAGGEQYF	TGTGCCAGCAGTCACGGGCTAGCGGGGGCGGGAGGCGAGCAGTACTTC
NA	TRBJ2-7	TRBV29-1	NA	CSDRGQPLGVLSYEQYF	TGCAGCGATAGGGGCCAGCCCCTCGGAGTGTTGTCCTACGAGCAGTACTTC